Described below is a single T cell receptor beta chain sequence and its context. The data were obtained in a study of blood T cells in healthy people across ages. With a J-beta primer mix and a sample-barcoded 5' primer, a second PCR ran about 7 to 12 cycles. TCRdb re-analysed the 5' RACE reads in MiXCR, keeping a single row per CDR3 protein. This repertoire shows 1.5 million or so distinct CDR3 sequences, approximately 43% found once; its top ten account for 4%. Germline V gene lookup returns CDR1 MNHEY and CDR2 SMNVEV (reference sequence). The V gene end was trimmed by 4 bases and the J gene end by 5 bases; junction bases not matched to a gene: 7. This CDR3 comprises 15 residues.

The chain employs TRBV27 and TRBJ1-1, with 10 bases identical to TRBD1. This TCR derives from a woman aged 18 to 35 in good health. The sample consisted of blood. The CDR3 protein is CASSWGTGDRTEAFF. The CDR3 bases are TGTGCCAGCAGTTGGGGGACAGGGGATAGGACTGAAGCTTTCTTT.